This T cell receptor (beta chain) was recovered during a study of regulatory T cells in long-lasting Graves disease. Arm-PCR with iRepertoire HTBI primers amplified the CDR3 regions for these TCR beta libraries. MiXCR, applied by TCRdb to the multiplex PCR reads, yields one record per CDR3 protein. The repertoire holds 430,000 or so distinct CDR3 sequences, under 25% seen once, with about 13% in the top ten. The time point: persistent/refractory GD, antithyroid drugs over 5 years with positive TRAb. RNA from PBMCs was the source of the TCR library. Germline V gives CDR1 MNHEY, CDR2 SMNVEV (reference sequence). The V end was cut by 5 bases, the J end by 4 bases, with 26 bases between. This CDR3 has 18 residues.

Sequencing was performed on peripheral blood mononuclear cells (PBMCs), taken when the disease was refractory, from a patient treated with antithyroid drugs. The TCR originated in a female donor with Graves disease. V is TRBV27 and J is TRBJ2-5; TRBD2 might be the D (5 bases). CDR3 residues: CASSRPLVLSPPGETQYF. CDR3 DNA sequence: TGTGCCAGCAGTCGGCCACTAGTGCTGAGCCCTCCCGGAGAGACCCAGTACTTC.